This T cell receptor beta chain was recovered during a study of blood T cell repertoires in COVID-19. Study overall: Material from acute and convalescent COVID-19 was sourced from the United States, Italy and Spain. Sources were T cells, B-cell-depleted T cells, or PBMCs; the material itself was cDNA or gDNA.

This CDR3 spans 14 amino acids. CDR1 is SGHAT and CDR2 is FQNNGV in the germline V gene. Trimming shortened V by 6 bases and J by 6 bases, and 14 bases separated the two germline ends. As processed by the authors: By means of reference gene primer amplification, nucleated cell counts were estimated. Generated by immunoSEQ multiplex PCR, the TCRdb table keeps only in-frame clones and is missing some. Clone size and V and J calls were adopted from that table, with D and trimming inferred from the DNA. The table lists 200,000 to 300,000 clones, under 85% of them singletons. This chain uses TRBV11-2 with TRBJ2-2; a possible D gene is TRBD2 (6 bases). This clonotype was obtained from a human donor in a cohort sampled during active COVID-19. The sequencing sample was made of peripheral blood. CDR3 sequence (DNA): TGTGCCAGCAGTCCTCGGAGGGTATCCGGGGAGCTGTTTTTT. It codes for CASSPRRVSGELFF.